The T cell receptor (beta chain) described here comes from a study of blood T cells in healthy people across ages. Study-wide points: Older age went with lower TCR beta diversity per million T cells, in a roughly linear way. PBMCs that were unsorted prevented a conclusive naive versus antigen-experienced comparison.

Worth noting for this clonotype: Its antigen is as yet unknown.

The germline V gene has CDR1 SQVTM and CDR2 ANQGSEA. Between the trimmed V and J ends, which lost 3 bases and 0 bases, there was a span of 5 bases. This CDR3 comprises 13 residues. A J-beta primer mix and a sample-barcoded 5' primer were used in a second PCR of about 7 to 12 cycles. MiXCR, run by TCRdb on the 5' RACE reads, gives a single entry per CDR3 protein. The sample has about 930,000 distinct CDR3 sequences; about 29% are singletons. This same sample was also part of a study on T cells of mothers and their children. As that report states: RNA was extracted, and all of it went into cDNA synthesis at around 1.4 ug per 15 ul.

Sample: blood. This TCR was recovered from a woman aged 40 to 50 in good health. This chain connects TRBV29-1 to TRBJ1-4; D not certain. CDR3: CSVEGTTNEKLFF. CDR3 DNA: TGCAGCGTTGAGGGGACAACTAATGAAAAACTGTTTTTT.